These T cell receptor beta chains were read from a single sample in a study of human thymus T cells. The repertoire was sequenced with immunoSEQ multiplex PCR; TCRdb's copy has only in-frame clones and lacks some. The sample shows roughly 130,000 clones, around 94% of them seen only once. Sequencing was done on a sample of thymus tissue. These receptors originate from a boy under two years old with a congenital heart defect but otherwise immunologically healthy. The CDR3 runs from the conserved cysteine through the conserved F or W. Fields, in order: J gene, clone size, D gene, V gene, CDR3 protein, CDR3 DNA. A D gene is named only where the DNA matches it firmly. Clone sizes are given selectively: once, few, many, or a class where the clone is expanded.

j_gene: TRBJ1-2
abundance: few
d_gene: TRBD1
v_gene: TRBV7-9
CDR3aa: CASSPLTGSGGYGYTF
CDR3nt: TGTGCCAGCAGCCCGTTGACAGGGTCTGGGGGCTATGGCTACACCTTC

j_gene: TRBJ2-7
abundance: NA
d_gene: NA
v_gene: TRBV11-2
CDR3aa: CASSYSPAGQRYEQYF
CDR3nt: TGTGCCAGCAGCTACAGCCCCGCGGGACAGCGATACGAGCAGTACTTC

j_gene: TRBJ2-5
abundance: NA
d_gene: TRBD1
v_gene: TRBV27
CDR3aa: CASSLRGSREETQYF
CDR3nt: TGTGCCAGCAGTCTCAGGGGGTCGCGAGAAGAGACCCAGTACTTC

j_gene: TRBJ1-2
abundance: NA
d_gene: NA
v_gene: TRBV4-1
CDR3aa: CASSQGGTPGYGYTF
CDR3nt: TGCGCCAGCAGTCAAGGAGGGACACCAGGCTATGGCTACACCTTC

j_gene: TRBJ1-1
abundance: NA
d_gene: TRBD1
v_gene: TRBV11-3
CDR3aa: CASSRRQGQGDTEAFF
CDR3nt: TGTGCCAGCAGCCGTCGACAGGGGCAGGGGGACACTGAAGCTTTCTTT

j_gene: TRBJ1-1
abundance: few
d_gene: NA
v_gene: TRBV14
CDR3aa: CASSQDAGTREAFF
CDR3nt: TGTGCCAGCAGCCAAGATGCGGGGACAAGGGAAGCTTTCTTT

j_gene: TRBJ1-1
abundance: NA
d_gene: TRBD1
v_gene: TRBV29-1
CDR3aa: CSVERSGQGDTGGTEAFF
CDR3nt: TGCAGCGTTGAGAGATCCGGACAGGGGGACACTGGGGGCACTGAAGCTTTCTTT

j_gene: TRBJ2-1
abundance: NA
d_gene: NA
v_gene: TRBV27
CDR3aa: CASSFKAASYNEQFF
CDR3nt: TGTGCCAGCAGTTTTAAGGCGGCCTCCTACAATGAGCAGTTCTTC

j_gene: TRBJ2-3
abundance: NA
d_gene: TRBD2
v_gene: TRBV28
CDR3aa: CASSFSGLAGGIGTDTQYF
CDR3nt: TGTGCCAGCAGTTTCTCGGGACTAGCGGGGGGGATTGGCACAGATACGCAGTATTTT

j_gene: TRBJ2-3
abundance: NA
d_gene: NA
v_gene: TRBV7-8
CDR3aa: CASSFRQGRHTDTQYF
CDR3nt: TGTGCCAGCAGCTTTCGGCAGGGAAGGCACACAGATACGCAGTATTTT

j_gene: TRBJ2-5
abundance: NA
d_gene: NA
v_gene: TRBV4-3
CDR3aa: CASSRGVRGVQETQYF
CDR3nt: TGCGCCAGCAGCCGGGGCGTCAGGGGGGTACAAGAGACCCAGTACTTC

j_gene: TRBJ2-5
abundance: NA
d_gene: NA
v_gene: TRBV7-8
CDR3aa: CASSFRVSGQETQYF
CDR3nt: TGTGCCAGCAGCTTCCGTGTTAGCGGACAAGAGACCCAGTACTTC

j_gene: TRBJ1-2
abundance: NA
d_gene: NA
v_gene: TRBV4-2
CDR3aa: CASSPRSRYGYTF
CDR3nt: TGTGCCAGCAGCCCCCGGTCCCGCTATGGCTACACCTTC

j_gene: TRBJ1-1
abundance: NA
d_gene: NA
v_gene: TRBV19
CDR3aa: CASSGTVPPFMNTEAFF
CDR3nt: TGTGCCAGTAGCGGTACAGTTCCGCCTTTCATGAACACTGAAGCTTTCTTT

j_gene: TRBJ2-1
abundance: NA
d_gene: NA
v_gene: TRBV7-2
CDR3aa: CASSLVGGAEDNEQFF
CDR3nt: TGTGCCAGCAGCTTAGTGGGGGGCGCAGAGGATAATGAGCAGTTCTTC

j_gene: TRBJ1-1
abundance: once
d_gene: NA
v_gene: TRBV4-3
CDR3aa: CASSLGSGGEAFF
CDR3nt: TGCGCCAGCAGCCTCGGGTCCGGGGGTGAAGCTTTCTTT

j_gene: TRBJ1-3
abundance: NA
d_gene: NA
v_gene: TRBV4-3
CDR3aa: CASSQGLLGDSGNTIYF
CDR3nt: TGCGCCAGCAGCCAAGGTTTATTGGGGGACTCTGGAAACACCATATATTTT

j_gene: TRBJ2-1
abundance: NA
d_gene: NA
v_gene: TRBV9
CDR3aa: CASSVVAVSSYNEQFF
CDR3nt: TGTGCCAGCAGCGTAGTAGCGGTGAGCTCCTACAATGAGCAGTTCTTC

j_gene: TRBJ1-1
abundance: NA
d_gene: NA
v_gene: TRBV9
CDR3aa: CASSVGPNTEAFF
CDR3nt: TGTGCCAGCAGCGTCGGACCCAACACTGAAGCTTTCTTT

j_gene: TRBJ1-1
abundance: NA
d_gene: NA
v_gene: TRBV9
CDR3aa: CASSPHSTVSMNTEAFF
CDR3nt: TGTGCCAGCAGCCCCCACTCGACAGTTTCCATGAACACTGAAGCTTTCTTT

j_gene: TRBJ2-7
abundance: NA
d_gene: NA
v_gene: TRBV28
CDR3aa: CASSLGHRGGEQYF
CDR3nt: TGTGCCAGCAGTTTAGGGCACAGGGGAGGCGAGCAGTACTTC

j_gene: TRBJ1-5
abundance: NA
d_gene: NA
v_gene: TRBV5-6
CDR3aa: CASSLARENQPQHF
CDR3nt: TGTGCCAGCAGCTTGGCCCGGGAAAATCAGCCCCAGCATTTT

j_gene: TRBJ1-3
abundance: NA
d_gene: NA
v_gene: TRBV19
CDR3aa: CASSIERPYSGNTIYF
CDR3nt: TGTGCCAGTAGTATAGAGCGGCCATACTCTGGAAACACCATATATTTT

j_gene: TRBJ1-1
abundance: NA
d_gene: TRBD1
v_gene: TRBV4-1
CDR3aa: CASSQDPPGPGQGAMNTEAFF
CDR3nt: TGCGCCAGCAGCCAAGATCCCCCTGGTCCGGGACAGGGGGCCATGAACACTGAAGCTTTCTTT

j_gene: TRBJ2-7
abundance: NA
d_gene: TRBD2
v_gene: TRBV5-1
CDR3aa: CASSLGPKTSGGPSEQYF
CDR3nt: TGCGCCAGCAGCTTGGGGCCCAAGACTAGCGGGGGCCCGAGCGAGCAGTACTTC

j_gene: TRBJ2-7
abundance: NA
d_gene: TRBD1
v_gene: TRBV7-2
CDR3aa: CASSLGGQGAYEQYF
CDR3nt: TGTGCCAGCAGCCTAGGCGGACAGGGGGCTTACGAGCAGTACTTC

j_gene: TRBJ2-3
abundance: NA
d_gene: NA
v_gene: TRBV10-3
CDR3aa: CAISERDSTDTQYF
CDR3nt: TGTGCCATCAGTGAGCGGGACAGCACAGATACGCAGTATTTT

j_gene: TRBJ1-2
abundance: NA
d_gene: NA
v_gene: TRBV14
CDR3aa: CASSQNSGRGHGYTF
CDR3nt: TGTGCCAGCAGCCAAAATTCAGGACGGGGCCATGGCTACACCTTC

j_gene: TRBJ2-1
abundance: once
d_gene: NA
v_gene: TRBV14
CDR3aa: CASSQDHPGGFYNEQFF
CDR3nt: TGTGCCAGCAGCCAAGATCATCCAGGGGGGTTCTACAATGAGCAGTTCTTC

j_gene: TRBJ1-1
abundance: once
d_gene: NA
v_gene: TRBV19
CDR3aa: CASSEANTEAFF
CDR3nt: TGTGCCAGTAGTGAGGCGAACACTGAAGCTTTCTTT

j_gene: TRBJ2-6
abundance: NA
d_gene: NA
v_gene: TRBV7-9
CDR3aa: CASLAGSGANVLTF
CDR3nt: TGTGCCAGCCTGGCAGGATCTGGGGCCAACGTCCTGACTTTC

j_gene: TRBJ2-3
abundance: NA
d_gene: NA
v_gene: TRBV7-9
CDR3aa: CASSFLGGLNTDTQYF
CDR3nt: TGTGCCAGCAGCTTTCTCGGGGGGCTGAACACAGATACGCAGTATTTT

j_gene: TRBJ2-4
abundance: NA
d_gene: NA
v_gene: TRBV6-5
CDR3aa: CASSSAVAKNIQYF
CDR3nt: TGTGCCAGCAGTTCAGCGGTAGCCAAAAACATTCAGTACTTC

j_gene: TRBJ1-1
abundance: NA
d_gene: NA
v_gene: TRBV4-1
CDR3aa: CASSPSPLNTEAFF
CDR3nt: TGCGCCAGCAGCCCCTCCCCCCTGAACACTGAAGCTTTCTTT

j_gene: TRBJ2-5
abundance: NA
d_gene: TRBD2
v_gene: TRBV6-1
CDR3aa: CASSERLAGQETQYF
CDR3nt: TGTGCCAGCAGTGAAAGACTAGCGGGCCAAGAGACCCAGTACTTC

j_gene: TRBJ2-7
abundance: NA
d_gene: NA
v_gene: TRBV27
CDR3aa: CASSLSWTPSRQGLGLYEQYF
CDR3nt: TGTGCCAGCAGTTTATCTTGGACGCCAAGCCGACAGGGACTCGGTTTATACGAGCAGTACTTC

j_gene: TRBJ1-2
abundance: NA
d_gene: NA
v_gene: TRBV7-9
CDR3aa: CASSLSVGIYGYTF
CDR3nt: TGTGCCAGCAGCTTATCTGTCGGAATCTATGGCTACACCTTC

j_gene: TRBJ2-3
abundance: NA
d_gene: TRBD2
v_gene: TRBV7-8
CDR3aa: CASTRGGAGDTQYF
CDR3nt: TGTGCCAGCACCCGGGGGGGCGCAGGGGATACGCAGTATTTT